Detailed here is one TCR beta chain. Its target is unknown. Clones were read by immunoSEQ multiplex PCR, and TCRdb kept only the in-frame ones, dropping some. Counted here are 140,000 to 150,000 clones, about 92% occurring once; the ten biggest clones make up roughly 9%. The data belong to a study of T cell responses to AZD1222 COVID-19 vaccine. For the study at large: Pooling was applied to second doses at about 4 or about 12 weeks. The study, taken as a whole, reports: Donors, mostly white British, included more females; clonal diversity was possibly underestimated. Two AZD1222 doses significantly raised spike-specific TCR breadth and depth over controls. Just six AZD1222 recipients were seropositive at baseline.

The input for sequencing was peripheral blood, taken on day 0 of AZD1222 vaccination. This receptor was taken from an adult in good health.

The CDR3 DNA follows: TGTGCCAGCGGAAAGACACGGATGTTTTTT. It specifies CASGKTRMFF. The chain joins TRBV6-4 to TRBJ1-4; D call uncertain. The V and J ends lost 8 bases and 15 bases respectively, with 13 bases between them. The CDR3 runs to 10 residues. In germline, CDR1 is MRHNA, CDR2 SNTAGT.